This T cell receptor (beta chain) was identified in a study of blood T cell repertoires in COVID-19. Overall study context: Nucleic acid was either cDNA or gDNA, and it came from T cells, B-cell-depleted T cells, or PBMCs.

Measured with immunoSEQ multiplex PCR; TCRdb has only the in-frame clones, and not every one. Of about 300,000 clones listed, around 88% are singletons. The receptor comes from a woman in her 30s who had recovered from COVID-19. Sequenced input: peripheral blood.

The CDR3 sequence is CASSEWAGGAKNEQFF. In nucleotides, the CDR3 is TGTGCCAGCAGTGAATGGGCAGGGGGCGCGAAAAATGAGCAGTTCTTC. The rearrangement joins TRBV25-1 to TRBJ2-1, with 8 bases that match TRBD1. The germline V gene encodes CDR1 MGHDK and CDR2 SYGVNS. Germline trimming cut 1 base from V and 7 bases from J; bases unmatched to any gene: 9. The CDR3 length is 16 residues.